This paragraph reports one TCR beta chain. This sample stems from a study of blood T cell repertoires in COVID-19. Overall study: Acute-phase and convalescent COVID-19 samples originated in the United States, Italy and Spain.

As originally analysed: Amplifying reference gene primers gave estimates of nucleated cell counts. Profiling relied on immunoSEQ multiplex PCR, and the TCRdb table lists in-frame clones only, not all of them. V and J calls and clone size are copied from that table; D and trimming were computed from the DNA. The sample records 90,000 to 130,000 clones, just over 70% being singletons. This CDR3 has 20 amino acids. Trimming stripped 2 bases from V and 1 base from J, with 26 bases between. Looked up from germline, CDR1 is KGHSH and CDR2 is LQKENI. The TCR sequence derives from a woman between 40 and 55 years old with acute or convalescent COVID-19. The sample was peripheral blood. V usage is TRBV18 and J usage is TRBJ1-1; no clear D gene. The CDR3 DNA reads TGTGCCAGCTCACCAAGACAATTCAAAGAGGGCGGGGTGTCGAACACTGAAGCTTTCTTT. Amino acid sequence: CASSPRQFKEGGVSNTEAFF.